This T cell receptor (beta chain) emerged from a study of healthy donors' naive CD4 and CD8 T cells. Each TCR library used roughly 510 ng of total RNA and a linear amplification protocol. Via MiXCR, TCRdb re-called the reads, giving one row per CDR3 protein. The table has approximately 180,000 distinct CDR3 sequences, around 74% seen once; the top ten hold 2% to 2.5%. Worth noting for this clonotype: What it binds is unknown.

Sorting defined naive CD4+ as CD4+CD8-CD45RO-CD45RA+ and naive CD8+ as CD8+CD4-CD45RA+CD27bright. Germline CDR1 reads MNHNS; CDR2 reads SASEGT. Trimming pared 7 bases from V and 6 bases from J, leaving 22 bases between. CDR3 length equals 16 residues. Findings and caveats of the study: The study did not address homeostatic proliferation effects in naive T cells. Chains were not paired, since alpha and beta were sequenced in bulk.

Sequenced material: naive CD4+ and CD8+ T cells sorted from blood, pooled from several donors. The V call is TRBV6-1, the J call TRBJ2-1; D may correspond to TRBD1 or TRBD2 (5 bases each). The source of this sequence is a pool of human donors in good health; the sample pools cells from several healthy donors. The CDR3 nucleotides read TGTGCCAGCATCAGAAGAGGGGTCAGGGTGGGCAATGAGCAGTTCTTC. This codes for CASIRRGVRVGNEQFF.